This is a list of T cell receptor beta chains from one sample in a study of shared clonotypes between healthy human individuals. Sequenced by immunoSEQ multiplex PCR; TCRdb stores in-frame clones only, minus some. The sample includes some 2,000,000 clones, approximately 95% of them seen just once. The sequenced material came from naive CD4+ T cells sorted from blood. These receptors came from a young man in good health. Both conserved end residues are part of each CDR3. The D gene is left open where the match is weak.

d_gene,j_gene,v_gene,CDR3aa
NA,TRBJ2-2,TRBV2,CASSGEGRGELFF
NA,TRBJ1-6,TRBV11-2,CASSLGAGWGLRHF
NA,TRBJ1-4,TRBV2,CASSARRGNEKLFF
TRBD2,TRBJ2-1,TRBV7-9,CASNRLGGSDEQFF
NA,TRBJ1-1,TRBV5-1,CASSPSPLGKWTEAFF
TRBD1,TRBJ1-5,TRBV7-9,CASSSGQGDNQPQHF
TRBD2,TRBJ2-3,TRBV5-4,CASSQRASGGASDTQYF
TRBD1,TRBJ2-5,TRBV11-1,CASSLEGQGGETQYF
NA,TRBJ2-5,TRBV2,CASSDREVPGETQYF
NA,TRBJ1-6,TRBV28,CASSFKGRLTAVVPLHF
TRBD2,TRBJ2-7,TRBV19,CASSLAGGHEQYF
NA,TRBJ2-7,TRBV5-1,CASSLGQDPYEQYF
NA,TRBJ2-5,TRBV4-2,CASSQVSGIETQYF
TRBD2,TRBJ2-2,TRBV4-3,CASSLLMGGLAGELFF
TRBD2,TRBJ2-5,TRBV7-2,CASSLYGTSGRETQYF
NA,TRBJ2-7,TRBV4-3,CASSQDLGSGTYEQYF
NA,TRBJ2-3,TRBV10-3,CAISSGLADTQYF
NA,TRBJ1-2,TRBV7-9,CASRTSGTPANYGYTF
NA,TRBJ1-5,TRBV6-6,CASRGRNQPQHF
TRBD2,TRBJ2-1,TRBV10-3,CAISTSGYNEQFF
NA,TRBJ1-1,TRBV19,CASSIVNAREAFF
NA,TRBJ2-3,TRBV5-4,CASSYSDTQYF
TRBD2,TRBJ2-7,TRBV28,CASSSPSGEAREQYF
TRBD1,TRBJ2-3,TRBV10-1,CASSDRGSSTDTQYF
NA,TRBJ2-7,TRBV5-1,CASSLGGKEQYF
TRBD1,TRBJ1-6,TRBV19,CASSIMIGAGTENSPLHF
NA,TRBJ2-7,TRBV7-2,CASSPPGWDTTYEQYF
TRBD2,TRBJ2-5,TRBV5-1,CASNRGGSETQYF
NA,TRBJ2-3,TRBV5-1,CASSLALDTQYF
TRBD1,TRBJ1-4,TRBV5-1,CASSLRGLDEKLFF
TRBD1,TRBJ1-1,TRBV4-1,CASSQGGTGSSKDTEAFF
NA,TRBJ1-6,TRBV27,CASSATEGRTSPLHF
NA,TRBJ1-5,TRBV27,CASSPELRNQPQHF
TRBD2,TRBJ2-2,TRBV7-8,CASSLWASGSRTGELFF
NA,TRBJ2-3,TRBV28,CASRNPGTPINTDTQYF
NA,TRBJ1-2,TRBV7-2,CASSPVGGAVYGYTF
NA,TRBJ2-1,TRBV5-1,CASVPGANYNEQFF